A single sample is the source of the 18 T cell receptor beta chains below, sequenced in a study of blood T cells in healthy people across ages. A second PCR, run for roughly 7 to 12 cycles, used a sample-barcoded 5' primer plus a J-beta primer mix. A single record per CDR3 protein comes from TCRdb applying MiXCR to the 5' RACE reads. This repertoire shows 1.2 million to 1.5 million distinct CDR3 sequences, approximately 59% found once; its top ten account for 5% to 7%. Sequencing was performed on blood. Receptors were obtained from a man between 18 and 29 years old in good health.

The CDR3 DNA follows: TGTGCCAGCAGCCAAGTTGGCCCGACCCTCTACAATGAGCAGTTCTTC. This encodes CASSQVGPTLYNEQFF. J is TRBJ2-1 and V is TRBV6-5; D is undetermined. The germline V and J ends were trimmed by 6 bases and 3 bases, with 18 bases remaining between them. The CDR3 has 16 residues. Germline values: CDR1 MNHEY, CDR2 SVGAGI.

The chain combines TRBV6-1 with TRBJ2-4; TRBD2 matches at 10 bases. The DNA end favors TRBJ2-7, so the J call may be wrong. In germline, CDR1 is MNHNS, CDR2 SASEGT. The CDR3 covers 13 residues. The DNA of the CDR3 is TGTGCCGGTAGTAGCGGGGGGCCCTACGAGCAGTACTTC. This translates into CAGSSGGPYEQYF.

This clonotype was observed a handful of times. CDR3 sequence (DNA): TGCAGCGTTTCCGGTTCGTCGGGGAGCGGGTCTAACTATGGCTACACCTTC. Translating it yields CSVSGSSGSGSNYGYTF. The rearrangement joins TRBV29-1 to TRBJ1-2, with D unresolved. Germline values: CDR1 SQVTM, CDR2 ANQGSEA. CDR3 size: 17 residues. The V end lost 5 bases, the J end lost 0 bases, and 22 bases lay between the germline ends.

The chain uses TRBV27 and TRBJ1-5; maybe TRBD1 (6 bases). The CDR3 sequence is 14 residues long. V was cut by 6 bases and J by 2 bases, with 11 bases left in between. Looked up from germline, CDR1 is MNHEY and CDR2 is SMNVEV (reference sequence). The CDR3 DNA is TGTGCCAGCAGACAGGGCGTTGGCAATCAGCCCCAGCATTTT. Translated: CASRQGVGNQPQHF.

The genes are TRBV27 and TRBJ2-4, with 14 bases lining up with TRBD2. Judging by the DNA end, TRBJ2-7 fits better; the J call may be wrong. The CDR3 has 15 amino acids. Germline CDR1 MNHEY, CDR2 SMNVEV (reference sequence). CDR3 region: CASSWGLAGAYEQYF. DNA for the CDR3: TGTGCCAGCAGTTGGGGACTAGCGGGAGCCTACGAGCAGTACTTC.

This clonotype was detected only a few times. V gene TRBV15 combines with J gene TRBJ2-7; tentatively, D is TRBD1 (6 bases). Trimming took 5 bases from V and 6 from J, leaving 11 bases between them. Germline CDR1 reads LNHNV; CDR2 reads YYDKDF (reference sequence). The CDR3 has 12 amino acids. The CDR3 region has the DNA TGTGCCACCAGCCCTGGGACAACCGAGCAGTACTTC. It encodes CATSPGTTEQYF.

The V and J genes are TRBV24-1 and TRBJ2-1; no firm D call. Germline-derived CDR1 and CDR2 are KGHDR and SFDVKD. This CDR3 is built from 16 residues. Trimming took 4 bases from V and 4 from J, leaving 16 bases between them. CDR3 region: CATSDALIQRYNEQFF. The CDR3 nucleotides are TGTGCCACCAGTGACGCGTTAATTCAGCGTTACAATGAGCAGTTCTTC.

The chain joins TRBV28 to TRBJ2-3; D unresolved. Per the germline V gene, CDR1 is MDHEN and CDR2 is SYDVKM. This CDR3 has 15 amino acids. Trimming took 2 bases from V and 0 from J, leaving 9 bases between them. The CDR3 DNA is TGTGCCAGCAGTTTAGGGTCGACTAGCACAGATACGCAGTATTTT. Its translation: CASSLGSTSTDTQYF.

The chain employs TRBV6-5 and TRBJ2-3, with TRBD2 matching over 7 bases. Per germline, CDR1 MNHEY and CDR2 SVGAGI. V shed 0 bases, J shed 2 bases, and the junction held 5 bases outside the gene matches. The CDR3 is made up of 16 amino acids. The CDR3 nucleotides read TGTGCCAGCAGTTACTCGGGGGGGGGTTTCACAGATACGCAGTATTTT. It yields the protein CASSYSGGGFTDTQYF.

The chain couples TRBV10-3 to TRBJ2-1; 7 positions match TRBD1. The CDR3 is 13 amino acids. Looked up from germline, CDR1 is ENHRY and CDR2 is SYGVKD. V lost 6 bases to trimming and J lost 4 bases; unmatched junction nucleotides: 3. CDR3 in amino acids: CAIRIQGYNEQFF. The CDR3 DNA is TGTGCCATCAGGATACAGGGGTACAATGAGCAGTTCTTC.

This clonotype was detected only a few times. V is TRBV29-1 and J is TRBJ2-7; tentative D call: TRBD1 (6 bases). The V end lost 7 bases, the J end lost 5 bases, and 15 bases lay between the germline ends. CDR3 length: 12 residues. Germline CDR1 reads SQVTM; CDR2 reads ANQGSEA. The CDR3 nucleotides read TGCAGCGCAAAACCAGGGGACGACGAGCAGTACTTC. It encodes CSAKPGDDEQYF.

V and J are TRBV20-1 and TRBJ1-5; TRBD1 aligns across 9 bases. The length of the CDR3 is 14 residues. V lost 2 bases to trimming and J lost 7 bases; unmatched junction nucleotides: 6. Germline V gene lookup returns CDR1 DFQATT and CDR2 SNEGSKA (reference sequence). CDR3 protein: CSARRDRARQPQHF. For the CDR3, the DNA is TGCAGTGCTAGAAGGGACAGGGCTAGGCAGCCCCAGCATTTT.

There are a few counts of this clonotype. The chain carries TRBV20-1 and TRBJ2-3; 9 bases line up with TRBD1. This CDR3 comprises 17 residues. After removal of 2 bases from V and 2 bases from J, the junction contained 11 bases not matched to a gene. Germline CDR1 and CDR2: DFQATT and SNEGSKA (reference sequence). The CDR3 DNA is TGCAGTGCTAGAAAACCCCCACAGGGGGCCCCCACAGATACGCAGTATTTT. Translating gives CSARKPPQGAPTDTQYF.

This clonotype was detected a few times. J is TRBJ2-5 and V is TRBV10-3; maybe TRBD1 (5 bases). V lost 2 bases to trimming and J lost 2 bases, with 9 bases between them. The CDR3 has 14 residues. Germline-derived CDR1 and CDR2 are ENHRY and SYGVKD. CDR3 region: CAISEPGLQETQYF. CDR3 sequence (DNA): TGTGCCATCAGTGAGCCAGGGCTACAAGAGACCCAGTACTTC.

The chain joins TRBV6-6 to TRBJ1-1, with 8 nucleotides matching TRBD1. Per germline, CDR1 MNHNY and CDR2 SVGAGI (reference sequence). The CDR3 runs to 15 residues. Trimming took 4 bases from V and 2 from J; bases not matched to a gene: 6. Here the CDR3 DNA reads TGTGCCAGCAGTTCCGTAGACAGGGGAAACACTGAAGCTTTCTTT. Its protein is CASSSVDRGNTEAFF.

This clonotype was observed a single time. The chain employs TRBV25-1 and TRBJ2-7, with 7 positions matching TRBD1. Germline V CDR1 and CDR2: MGHDK, SYGVNS. CDR3 length: 15 amino acids. The trim removed 6 bases at V and 2 bases at J, leaving 10 bases unmatched. The CDR3: CASRAERDSTYEQYF. In DNA form, the CDR3 reads TGTGCCAGCAGGGCGGAGAGGGACAGTACCTACGAGCAGTACTTC.

The chain is built from TRBV29-1 and TRBJ1-2; 9 nucleotides align to TRBD1. Unmatched junction bases numbered 11, after V lost 8 bases and J lost 7 bases. The CDR3 totals 13 residues. CDR1 is SQVTM and CDR2 is ANQGSEA in the germline V gene. The DNA of the CDR3 is TGCAGCACCATTACAGGGGGCGCGGGTGGCTACACCTTC. Protein sequence: CSTITGGAGGYTF. The entire variable domain, with the rest obtained from reference TRBV29-1 and TRBJ1-2, is as follows: SAVISQKPSRDICQRGTSLTIQCQVDSQVTMMFWYRQQPGQSLTLIATANQGSEATYESGFVIDKFPISRPNLTFSTLTVSNMSPEDSSIYLCSTITGGAGGYTFGSGTRLTVV.

This clonotype has a single count. The rearrangement joins TRBV2 to TRBJ2-7; TRBD2 agrees at 11 bases. CDR3 length: 16 residues. CDR1 SNHLY and CDR2 FYNNEI come from the germline V gene. The trim removed 1 base at V and 10 bases at J, leaving 12 bases unmatched. The CDR3 reads CASSEGLAGNQEAQYF. CDR3 DNA: TGTGCCAGCAGTGAAGGACTAGCGGGGAACCAAGAGGCCCAGTACTTC.